One sample yielded the 6 T cell receptor beta chains listed below, sequenced in a study of blood T cell repertoires in COVID-19. Here immunoSEQ multiplex PCR was the method, and the copy in TCRdb shows in-frame clones only, minus some. The sample contains roughly 150,000 clones, just over 90% of which appear only once. Source material: peripheral blood. The receptors were sampled from a man in his late teens or twenties with COVID-19, enrolled during active disease.

In this sample, this clone turned up once. The rearrangement joins TRBV11-3 to TRBJ2-1; 8 bases fit TRBD2. The CDR3 spans 15 residues. Germline CDR1 is SGHNT and CDR2 is YENEEA. The V segment lost 1 base and the J segment 10 bases; nucleotides outside the gene matches: 9. In nucleotides, the CDR3 is TGTGCCAGCAGCTTAGTGCCGGGAGGGGCTGGGGAGCAGTTCTTC. It codes for CASSLVPGGAGEQFF.

The CDR3 DNA sequence: TGTGCCAGCAGTTTTTTTAATCCGACAGGGGTCGCGGATCCGTACGGATGGGTATGGCATTTT. Translating it yields CASSFFNPTGVADPYGWVWHF. The chain employs TRBV28 and TRBJ1-5; 8 nucleotides agree with TRBD1. The CDR3 sequence is 21 residues long. Germline CDR1 reads MDHEN; CDR2 reads SYDVKM. Unmatched junction bases numbered 34, after V lost 3 bases and J lost 15 bases.

The chain recombines TRBV14 with TRBJ2-2; 10 bases align to TRBD2. The CDR3 extends over 15 amino acids. After removal of 3 bases from V and 5 bases from J, the junction contained 3 bases not matched to a gene. Germline CDR1 is SGHDN and CDR2 is FVKESK. CDR3: CASSQLAGGTGELFF. The CDR3 DNA reads as TGTGCCAGCAGCCAGTTAGCGGGAGGAACCGGGGAGCTGTTTTTT.

The chain recombines TRBV6-2 or TRBV6-3 with TRBJ2-7; D perhaps matches TRBD1 (5 bases). V gave up 2 bases and J gave up 0 bases, with 14 bases separating them. Germline CDR1 MNHEY, CDR2 SVGEGT. The CDR3 runs to 16 residues. In DNA form, the CDR3 reads TGTGCCAGCAGTTACGATACAGGTCGAAGCTCCTACGAGCAGTACTTC. This encodes CASSYDTGRSSYEQYF.

This chain connects TRBV27 to TRBJ1-5, with no clear D. The CDR3 sequence is 14 residues long. The germline V gene has CDR1 MNHEY and CDR2 SMNVEV (reference sequence). V lost 2 bases and J lost 1, with 6 bases in between. The CDR3 DNA reads as TGTGCCAGCAGTTTACAGGCCAGCAATCAGCCCCAGCATTTT. Amino acids: CASSLQASNQPQHF.

The CDR3 sequence is CASSRAGVSQPQHF. CDR3 coding DNA: TGTGCCAGCAGCCGGGCAGGGGTCAGTCAGCCCCAGCATTTT. This sequence joins TRBV5-6 and TRBJ1-5; tentative D call: TRBD1 (6 bases). The V end was cut by 4 bases, the J end by 6 bases, with 14 bases between. There are 14 residues in the CDR3. Germline CDR1 is SGHDT and CDR2 is YYEEEE.